These 3 T cell receptor beta chains were all obtained from the same sample, sequenced in a study of shared T cell receptors in the human thymus. TCRdb keeps only in-frame clones here, not all; method: immunoSEQ multiplex PCR. The repertoire holds some 700,000 clones, with 80% to 90% as singletons. These sequences were also reported in another study, on human thymus T cells.

Sequenced sample: thymocytes. Receptors originate from a girl less than two years old with a congenital heart defect.

The gene calls are TRBV29-1 and TRBJ2-3; 8 nucleotides agree with TRBD2. Germline CDR1 SQVTM, CDR2 ANQGSEA. With 6 bases clipped from V and 3 bases from J, the junction kept 8 bases outside the gene matches. This CDR3 contains 14 residues. CDR3 protein: CSVQVLADTDTQYF. In DNA, the CDR3 is TGCAGCGTCCAGGTACTAGCGGATACAGATACGCAGTATTTT.

The V call is TRBV7-9, the J call TRBJ1-4; D unclear. The CDR3 has 15 amino acids. CDR1 SEHNR and CDR2 FQNEAQ come from the germline V gene (reference sequence). Deletions cut 0 bases from V and 6 bases from J, with 11 bases between. Here the CDR3 reads CASSLAGVADEKLFF. In nucleotides, the CDR3 is TGTGCCAGCAGCTTAGCTGGGGTAGCGGATGAAAAACTGTTTTTT.

The CDR3 loop is CASSLWSGGPRHEQFF. The CDR3 DNA follows: TGCGCCAGCAGCTTGTGGAGCGGGGGCCCTCGGCATGAGCAGTTCTTC. The gene calls are TRBV5-1 and TRBJ2-1; 8 positions agree with TRBD2. Germline CDR1 and CDR2: SGHRS and YFSETQ. The trim removed 1 base at V and 8 bases at J, leaving 11 bases unmatched. The CDR3 sequence is 16 residues long.